The clone carrying this T cell receptor beta chain has a handful of counts. This sample is part of a study of blood T cell repertoires in COVID-19. CDR1 and CDR2 (germline): SGHRS, YFSETQ. The V and J ends lost 3 bases and 5 bases respectively, with 13 bases between them. CDR3 length equals 14 residues. The protocol was immunoSEQ multiplex PCR, while the TCRdb copy is restricted to in-frame clones and leaves out a portion. The sample holds 100,000 to 150,000 clones, 86% seen once. V usage is TRBV5-1 and J usage is TRBJ2-3, with a tentative D call TRBD2 (7 bases). This clonotype originated in a woman in her sixties or seventies with COVID-19, enrolled during active disease. The sample was peripheral blood. The CDR3 nucleotides are TGCGCCAGCAGCTCTGCAGGGGAGGGAGATACGCAGTATTTT. Protein sequence: CASSSAGEGDTQYF.